This TCR beta chain is from a study of regulatory T cells in long-lasting Graves disease. With iRepertoire HTBI primers and Arm-PCR of CDR3 regions, TCR beta libraries were built. TCRdb fed the multiplex PCR reads into MiXCR, producing one record per CDR3 protein. The sample lists just over 600,000 distinct CDR3 sequences; approximately 15% were seen once. Time point noted: newly diagnosed GD, antithyroid drugs for less than 3 months. From RNA extracted from PBMCs, the TCR library was made. In addition, the sample was reused for a study of T cells in Graves' hyperthyroidism and ophthalmopathy.

The TCR comes from a woman aged 30 to 39 with Graves disease. The source was peripheral blood mononuclear cells (PBMCs), collected at new diagnosis, from a patient treated with antithyroid drugs.

The CDR3 sequence is CSASGAGGWQPQHF. CDR3 DNA: TGCAGTGCTAGCGGGGCAGGGGGCTGGCAGCCCCAGCATTTT. The chain has TRBV20-1 and TRBJ1-5, with 8 bases fitting TRBD1. J was trimmed by 7 bases and V by 3 bases; bases with no gene match: 8. The CDR3 extends over 14 amino acids. Per germline, CDR1 DFQATT and CDR2 SNEGSKA (reference sequence).